The 30 T cell receptor beta chains below all came from one sample that was sequenced in a study of T cells in Graves' hyperthyroidism and ophthalmopathy. It was RNA transcripts that yielded the amplified TCR beta CDR3 regions. The study used the HTBI primer set for a first-round RT-PCR of the TCR CDR3. TCRdb passed the multiplex PCR reads through MiXCR, listing each CDR3 protein once. The table includes 600,000 to 850,000 distinct CDR3 sequences, approximately 18% detected once. Sequenced input: blood. The receptors come from a woman between 50 and 59 years old with Graves' hyperthyroidism that later progressed to Graves' ophthalmopathy.

This clonotype was counted many times. The CDR3 sequence is CASRGQGITYNEQFF. CDR3 nucleotides: TGTGCCAGCAGAGGGCAGGGAATAACCTACAATGAGCAGTTCTTC. The genes are TRBV2 and TRBJ2-1; tentatively, D is TRBD1 (5 bases). This CDR3 region has 15 residues. Trimming pared 6 bases from V and 2 bases from J, leaving 14 bases between. Per the germline V gene, CDR1 is SNHLY and CDR2 is FYNNEI.

This clonotype was counted only a few times. The chain has TRBV15 and TRBJ2-1, with 8 nucleotides matching TRBD1. The J segment lost 6 bases and the V segment lost 5 bases, leaving 9 bases of the junction unmatched. CDR1 is LNHNV and CDR2 is YYDKDF in the germline V gene (reference sequence). There are 15 residues in the CDR3. CDR3 nucleotides: TGTGCCACCAGCTCCCAGGACAGGGCCCTCAATGAGCAGTTCTTC. It is translated as CATSSQDRALNEQFF.

This clonotype appeared a few times. CDR3 in amino acids: CASSYPLEGIYGYTF. The CDR3 DNA reads TGTGCCAGCAGCTACCCTCTTGAGGGTATCTATGGCTACACCTTC. The genes are TRBV7-9 and TRBJ1-2; D not certain. This CDR3 region has 15 residues. Between the trimmed V and J ends, which lost 4 bases and 4 bases, there was a span of 16 bases. The germline V gene has CDR1 SEHNR and CDR2 FQNEAQ (reference sequence).

The chain carries TRBV18 and TRBJ2-2, with D hard to call. Trimming removed 3 bases from V and 13 bases from J, with 21 bases in between. CDR3 length equals 15 residues. Germline V gene sequence: CDR1 KGHSH, CDR2 LQKENI. In DNA, the CDR3 is TGTGCCAGCTCACCGCCGACCGGGCGAGGAGTGATGCTGTTTTTT. It encodes CASSPPTGRGVMLFF.

This clonotype has more than one count but fewer than ten. Being one base from a much bigger clone, this may be a read error. This CDR3 fails to terminate in the conserved phenylalanine or tryptophan, so it likely reflects a read error. V usage is TRBV11-2 and J usage is TRBJ1-2, with D unclear. V gave up 7 bases and J gave up 2 bases, with 14 bases separating them. The germline V gene has CDR1 SGHAT and CDR2 FQNNGV. The CDR3 length is 14 residues. CDR3 region: CASTTRPTNYGYTL. The CDR3 nucleotides are TGTGCCAGCACCACTCGCCCCACAAACTATGGCTACACCCTC.

The V call is TRBV27, the J call TRBJ1-2, with D possibly TRBD1 on 5 matching bases. Germline assignment: CDR1 MNHEY and CDR2 SMNVEV (reference sequence). The CDR3 has 16 residues. V was pared by 2 bases and J by 0 bases, with 13 bases between. CDR3 in amino acids: CASSLQGRTPNYGYTF. DNA of the CDR3: TGTGCCAGCAGTTTACAGGGTAGGACCCCTAACTATGGCTACACCTTC.

This clonotype showed up just a few times. The V call is TRBV5-4, the J call TRBJ2-3; 9 bases line up with TRBD1. Trimming removed 2 bases from V and 5 bases from J; junction bases left unmatched: 9. CDR1 and CDR2 from the germline V gene are SGHNT and YYREEE (reference sequence). The CDR3 totals 16 residues. The CDR3 DNA reads TGTGCCAGCAGCTTTAGGGACAGGGCGATCGGAGATACGCAGTATTTT. The encoded protein is CASSFRDRAIGDTQYF.

This clonotype occurred a few times. A much more abundant neighbour one base away suggests this may be a read error. The rearrangement joins TRBV2 to TRBJ2-3, with TRBD2 matching over 7 bases. The CDR3 length is 15 residues. Germline-derived CDR1 and CDR2 are SNHLY and FYNNEI. The CDR3 loop is CASSEVLAGTDSQYF. The CDR3 DNA sequence: TGTGCCAGCAGTGAAGTTTTAGCGGGCACAGATTCGCAGTATTTT.

This clonotype has at least ten counts. The chain employs TRBV6-5 and TRBJ2-1, with 9 bases identical to TRBD2. The V segment lost 0 bases and the J segment 4 bases; nucleotides outside the gene matches: 4. CDR1 is MNHEY and CDR2 is SVGAGI in the germline V gene. The CDR3 runs to 16 residues. CDR3 loop: CASSYSRGGVYNEQFF. The CDR3 DNA sequence: TGTGCCAGCAGTTACTCTCGCGGGGGGGTATACAATGAGCAGTTCTTC.

About this clonotype: The junction does not match germline at one end; this may be a read error. This sequence joins TRBV7-6 and TRBJ2-1; D is undetermined. This CDR3 is built from 12 residues. CDR1 and CDR2 from the germline V gene are SGHVS and FNYEAQ. The CDR3 loop is CASSLSHQELFF. CDR3 DNA: TGTGCCAGCAGTTTATCCCATCAGGAGCTGTTCTTC.

The genes are TRBV5-1 and TRBJ1-2; D is undetermined. Germline V gene lookup returns CDR1 SGHRS and CDR2 YFSETQ. V gave up 0 bases and J gave up 6 bases, with 12 bases separating them. The CDR3 contains 14 residues. The CDR3 region has the DNA TGCGCCAGCAGCTTGGAAGACCACCGCGATGGCTACACCTTC. Protein sequence: CASSLEDHRDGYTF.

The chain joins TRBV27 to TRBJ1-2; the D is unclear. Trimming left V 0 bases short and J 3 bases short, with 8 bases between. Germline V lookup: CDR1 MNHEY, CDR2 SMNVEV (reference sequence). The length of the CDR3 is 14 residues. CDR3 protein: CASSLSYGDYGYTF. In nucleotides, the CDR3 is TGTGCCAGCAGTTTATCTTATGGTGACTATGGCTACACCTTC.

Many counts were recorded for this clonotype. The chain is built from TRBV7-2 and TRBJ2-5, with a weak D call TRBD1 (5 bases). The V end lost 3 bases, the J end lost 1 base, and 12 bases lay between the germline ends. The germline gives CDR1 SGHTA, CDR2 FQGNSA. The CDR3 covers 15 residues. CDR3 loop: CASSFPTARQETQYF. CDR3 nucleotides: TGTGCCAGCAGCTTCCCGACAGCCCGCCAAGAGACCCAGTACTTC.

The chain carries TRBV5-1 and TRBJ2-1, with 13 bases matching TRBD2. Trimming at V came to 1 base and at J to 7 bases, leaving 2 bases not matched to a gene. Germline CDR1 SGHRS, CDR2 YFSETQ. The CDR3 is 15 residues long. The CDR3: CASSLRTSGGNEQFF. In DNA, the CDR3 is TGCGCCAGCAGCTTGCGGACTAGCGGGGGTAATGAGCAGTTCTTC.

The table lists this clonotype with many counts. V is TRBV4-1 and J is TRBJ1-5; D is unresolved. Germline CDR1 and CDR2: MGHRA and YSYEKL. The V end lost 3 bases, the J end lost 0 bases, and 6 bases lay between the germline ends. CDR3 length equals 14 residues. For the CDR3, the DNA is TGCGCCAGCAGCCATCAGACTAGCAATCAGCCCCAGCATTTT. Residues: CASSHQTSNQPQHF.

The gene calls are TRBV19 and TRBJ2-2; 7 nucleotides match TRBD1. The germline V gene encodes CDR1 LNHDA and CDR2 SQIVND (reference sequence). V trimming: 7 bases; J trimming: 5 bases; junction bases outside the gene matches: 13. The CDR3 is 16 residues long. CDR3 loop: CASTIQGIGRTGELFF. The CDR3 bases are TGTGCCAGTACCATACAGGGGATAGGGAGAACCGGGGAGCTGTTTTTT.

This clonotype was detected a few times. Possible read error: a much larger clone is one base away. DNA of the CDR3: TGTACCAGCAGCCCCCCATTCGGCAGACAGCAAGGACTAAATCAGCCCCAGCATTTT. As protein: CTSSPPFGRQQGLNQPQHF. The chain links TRBV3-1 to TRBJ1-5; a possible D gene is TRBD1 (5 bases). The germline V gene encodes CDR1 LGHDT and CDR2 YNNKEL (reference sequence). The CDR3 spans 19 residues.

V is TRBV20-1 and J is TRBJ1-2; D is uncertain. V was clipped by 3 bases and J by 4 bases, with 24 bases between them. Per the germline V gene, CDR1 is DFQATT and CDR2 is SNEGSKA (reference sequence). The CDR3 length is 17 residues. The CDR3 DNA reads as TGCAGTGCTAGTTTTGTGCCGTCAAGCGATACGCTCTATGGCTACACCTTC. This codes for CSASFVPSSDTLYGYTF.

V usage is TRBV27 and J usage is TRBJ2-7, with TRBD1 matching 7 bases. Germline V gives CDR1 MNHEY, CDR2 SMNVEV (reference sequence). The CDR3 is 14 amino acids. V shed 5 bases and J 3 bases; nucleotides not matched to a gene: 7. CDR3 sequence (DNA): TGTGCCAGCAGTCCCACAGGGGCCCACTACGAGCAGTACTTC. Translating it yields CASSPTGAHYEQYF.

This clonotype was detected many times. V is TRBV12-3 or TRBV12-4 and J is TRBJ2-7; tentatively, D is TRBD1 or TRBD2 (5 bases each). There are 13 residues in the CDR3. V was trimmed by 2 bases and J by 6 bases, leaving 11 bases between them. Here the CDR3 DNA reads TGTGCCAGCAGTTTATCGGGACCTGGCGAGCAGTACTTC. It specifies CASSLSGPGEQYF.

This clonotype was recorded at least ten times. This chain uses TRBV29-1 with TRBJ2-1; the match to TRBD2 covers 10 bases. Germline V gene sequence: CDR1 SQVTM, CDR2 ANQGSEA. The CDR3 length is 16 residues. Unmatched junction bases numbered 9, after V lost 3 bases and J lost 4 bases. The CDR3 DNA sequence: TGCAGCGTTGACCAGGGAGCGGGGGGGCCTTACAATGAGCAGTTCTTC. It yields the protein CSVDQGAGGPYNEQFF.

As for this clonotype: One end of the junction is discordant with germline, which a read error may explain. J is TRBJ2-5 and V is TRBV7-9; D not certain. In germline, CDR1 is SEHNR, CDR2 FQNEAQ (reference sequence). The CDR3 sequence is 15 residues long. In nucleotides, the CDR3 is TGTGCCAGCAGCTTAGCGGGCGCGGCAGAAGAGACCCAGCACTTC. This codes for CASSLAGAAEETQHF.

V usage is TRBV20-1 and J usage is TRBJ2-4; D unresolved. Germline loops: CDR1 DFQATT, CDR2 SNEGSKA (reference sequence). This CDR3 has 13 residues. Trimming removed 6 bases at V and 0 bases at J, with 9 bases between. CDR3 nucleotide sequence: TGCAGTGCGGCAGAACTAGCCAAAAACATTCAGTACTTC. It specifies CSAAELAKNIQYF.

This clonotype was detected ten times or more. This chain joins TRBV18 and TRBJ2-3, with TRBD2 as a possible D gene (5 bases). The CDR3 contains 16 residues. Trimming left V 3 bases short and J 0 bases short, with 13 bases between. In germline, CDR1 is KGHSH, CDR2 LQKENI. DNA for the CDR3: TGTGCCAGCTCACCGTTTAGCGACACCAGCACAGATACGCAGTATTTT. Its translation: CASSPFSDTSTDTQYF.

This clonotype was detected only a few times. The rearrangement links TRBV2 to TRBJ1-4; a possible D gene is TRBD1 (5 bases). The V end lost 6 bases, the J end lost 8 bases, and 13 bases lay between the germline ends. Germline CDR1 reads SNHLY; CDR2 reads FYNNEI. This CDR3 has 13 residues. The CDR3, as DNA: TGTGCCAGCAGAGAAAGGGGCGCAGAAAAACTGTTTTTT. This sequence encodes CASRERGAEKLFF.

The sample holds many counts of this clonotype. CDR3 amino acids: CASSQVAGWSNSPLHF. In DNA form, the CDR3 reads TGTGCCAGCAGCCAAGTTGCGGGATGGTCTAATTCACCCCTCCACTTT. The J gene is TRBJ1-6, the V gene TRBV3-1; D gene ambiguous. CDR1 and CDR2 from the germline V gene are LGHDT and YNNKEL (reference sequence). Trimming shortened V by 1 base and J by 6 bases, and 13 bases separated the two germline ends. The CDR3 is made up of 16 amino acids.

This chain uses TRBV6-1 with TRBJ2-3; 13 bases are a match to TRBD2. The CDR3 is made up of 15 amino acids. The germline V gene has CDR1 MNHNS and CDR2 SASEGT. J was trimmed by 2 bases and V by 6 bases; bases with no gene match: 2. The CDR3: CASRGTSGTTDTQYF. In DNA, the CDR3 is TGTGCCAGCAGAGGGACTAGCGGGACCACAGATACGCAGTATTTT.

In its sample, this clonotype was seen many times. This sequence joins TRBV3-1 and TRBJ2-5; 8 bases align to TRBD1. The CDR3 sequence is 17 residues long. V lost 0 bases and J lost 1; bases outside the gene matches: 7. The germline V gene has CDR1 LGHDT and CDR2 YNNKEL (reference sequence). CDR3 protein: CASSQERQGARQETQYF. The CDR3 coding sequence is TGTGCCAGCAGCCAAGAACGGCAGGGGGCGCGCCAAGAGACCCAGTACTTC.

There are a few counts of this clonotype. The chain links TRBV19 to TRBJ2-1; a weak D match, TRBD1 (6 bases). Germline loops: CDR1 LNHDA, CDR2 SQIVND (reference sequence). The CDR3 length is 16 residues. The germline V and J ends were trimmed by 2 bases and 0 bases, with 11 bases remaining between them. The chain's CDR3 is CASSIFGQSSYNEQFF. The DNA for the CDR3 is TGTGCCAGTAGTATATTCGGACAGAGCTCCTACAATGAGCAGTTCTTC.

For this clonotype: This may come from a read error, since a much larger clone is one base off. The chain is built from TRBV5-1 and TRBJ2-3; 8 bases match TRBD2. CDR3 length equals 15 residues. V gave up 0 bases and J gave up 2 bases; unmatched junction bases: 2. Germline loops: CDR1 SGHRS, CDR2 YFSETQ. Here the CDR3 reads CASSLVSGDTDTQYF. The CDR3 DNA sequence: TGCGCCAGCAGCTTGGTTAGCGGGGACACAGATACGCAGTATTTT.